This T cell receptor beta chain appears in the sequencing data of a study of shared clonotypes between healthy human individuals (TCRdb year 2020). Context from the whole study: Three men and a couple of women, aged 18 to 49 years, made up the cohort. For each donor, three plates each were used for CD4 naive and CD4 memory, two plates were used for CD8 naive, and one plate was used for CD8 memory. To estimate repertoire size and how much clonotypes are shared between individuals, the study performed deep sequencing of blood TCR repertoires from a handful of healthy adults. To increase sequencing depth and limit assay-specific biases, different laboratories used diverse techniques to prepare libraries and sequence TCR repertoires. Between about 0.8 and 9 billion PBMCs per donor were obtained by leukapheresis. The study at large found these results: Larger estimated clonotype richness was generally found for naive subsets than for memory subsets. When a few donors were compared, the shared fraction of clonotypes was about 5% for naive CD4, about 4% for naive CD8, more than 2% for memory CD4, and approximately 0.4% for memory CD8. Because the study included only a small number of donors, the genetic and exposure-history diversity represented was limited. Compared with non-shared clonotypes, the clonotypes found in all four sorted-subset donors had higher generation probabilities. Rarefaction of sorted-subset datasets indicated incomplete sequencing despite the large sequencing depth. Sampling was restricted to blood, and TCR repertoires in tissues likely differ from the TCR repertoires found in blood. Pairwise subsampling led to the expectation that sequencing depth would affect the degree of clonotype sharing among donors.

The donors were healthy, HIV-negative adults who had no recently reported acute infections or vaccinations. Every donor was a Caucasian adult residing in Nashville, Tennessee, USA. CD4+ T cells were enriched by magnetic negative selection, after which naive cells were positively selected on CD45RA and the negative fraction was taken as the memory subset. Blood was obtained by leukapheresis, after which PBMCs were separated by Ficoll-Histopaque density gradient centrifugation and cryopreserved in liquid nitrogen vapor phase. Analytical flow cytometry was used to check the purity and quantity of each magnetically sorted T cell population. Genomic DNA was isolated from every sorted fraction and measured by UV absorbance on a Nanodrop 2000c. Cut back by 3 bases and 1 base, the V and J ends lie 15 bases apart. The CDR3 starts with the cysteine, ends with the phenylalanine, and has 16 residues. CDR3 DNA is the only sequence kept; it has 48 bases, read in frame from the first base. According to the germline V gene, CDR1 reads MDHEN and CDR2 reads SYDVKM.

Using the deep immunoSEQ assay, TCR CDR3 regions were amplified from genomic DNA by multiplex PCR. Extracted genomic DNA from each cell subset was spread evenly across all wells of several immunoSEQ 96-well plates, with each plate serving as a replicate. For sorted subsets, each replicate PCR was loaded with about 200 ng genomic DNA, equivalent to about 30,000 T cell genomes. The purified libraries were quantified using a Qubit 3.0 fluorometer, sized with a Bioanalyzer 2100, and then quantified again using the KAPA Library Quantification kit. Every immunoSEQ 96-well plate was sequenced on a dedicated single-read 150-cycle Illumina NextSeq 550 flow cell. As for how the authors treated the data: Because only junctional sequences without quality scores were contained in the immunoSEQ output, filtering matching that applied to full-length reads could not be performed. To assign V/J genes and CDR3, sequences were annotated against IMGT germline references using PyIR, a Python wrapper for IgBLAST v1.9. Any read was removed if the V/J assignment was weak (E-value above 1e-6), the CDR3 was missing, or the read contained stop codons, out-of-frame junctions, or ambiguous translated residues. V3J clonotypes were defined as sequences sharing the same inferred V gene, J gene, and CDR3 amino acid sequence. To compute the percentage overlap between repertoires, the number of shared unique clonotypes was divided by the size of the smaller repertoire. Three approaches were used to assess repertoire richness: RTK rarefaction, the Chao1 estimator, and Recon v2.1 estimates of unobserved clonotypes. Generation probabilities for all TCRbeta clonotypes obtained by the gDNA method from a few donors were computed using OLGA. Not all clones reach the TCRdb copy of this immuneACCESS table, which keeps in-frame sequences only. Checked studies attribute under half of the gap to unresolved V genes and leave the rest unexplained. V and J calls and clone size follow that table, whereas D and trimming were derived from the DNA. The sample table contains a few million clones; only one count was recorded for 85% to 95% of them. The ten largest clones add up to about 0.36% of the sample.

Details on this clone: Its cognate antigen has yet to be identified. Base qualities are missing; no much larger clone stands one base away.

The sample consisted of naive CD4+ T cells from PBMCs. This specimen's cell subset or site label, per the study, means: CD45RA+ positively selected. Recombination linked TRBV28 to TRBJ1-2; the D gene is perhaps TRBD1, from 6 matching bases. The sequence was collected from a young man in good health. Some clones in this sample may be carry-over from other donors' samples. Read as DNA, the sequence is TGTGCCAGCAGTTTCGGGGGCAGAGAACTTAACTATGGCTACACCTTC. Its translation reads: CASSFGGRELNYGYTF.